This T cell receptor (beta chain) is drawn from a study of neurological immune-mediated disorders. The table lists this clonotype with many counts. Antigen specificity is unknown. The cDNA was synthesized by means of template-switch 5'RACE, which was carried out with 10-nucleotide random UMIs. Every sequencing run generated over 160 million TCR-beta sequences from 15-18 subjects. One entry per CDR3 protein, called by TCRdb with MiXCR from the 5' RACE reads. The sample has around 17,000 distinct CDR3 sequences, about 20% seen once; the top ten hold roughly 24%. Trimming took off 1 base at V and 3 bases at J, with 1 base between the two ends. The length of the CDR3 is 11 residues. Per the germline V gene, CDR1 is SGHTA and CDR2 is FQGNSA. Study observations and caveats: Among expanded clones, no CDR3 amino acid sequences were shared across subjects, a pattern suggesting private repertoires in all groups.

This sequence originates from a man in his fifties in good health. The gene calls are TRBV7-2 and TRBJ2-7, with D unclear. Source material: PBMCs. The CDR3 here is CASSLDYEQYF. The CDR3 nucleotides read TGTGCCAGCAGCTTAGACTACGAGCAGTACTTC.